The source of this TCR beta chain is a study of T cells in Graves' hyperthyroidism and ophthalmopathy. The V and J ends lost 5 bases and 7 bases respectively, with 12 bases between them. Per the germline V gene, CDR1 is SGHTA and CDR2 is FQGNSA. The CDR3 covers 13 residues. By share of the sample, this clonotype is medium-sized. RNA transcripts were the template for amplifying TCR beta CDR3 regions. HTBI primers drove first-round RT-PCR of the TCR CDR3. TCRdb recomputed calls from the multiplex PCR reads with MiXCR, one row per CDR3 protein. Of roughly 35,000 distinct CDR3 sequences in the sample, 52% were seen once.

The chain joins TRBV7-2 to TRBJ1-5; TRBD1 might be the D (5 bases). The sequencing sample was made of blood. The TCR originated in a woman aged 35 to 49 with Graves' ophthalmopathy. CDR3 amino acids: CASSGQGWQPQHF. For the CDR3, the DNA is TGTGCCAGCAGCGGCCAGGGATGGCAGCCCCAGCATTTT.